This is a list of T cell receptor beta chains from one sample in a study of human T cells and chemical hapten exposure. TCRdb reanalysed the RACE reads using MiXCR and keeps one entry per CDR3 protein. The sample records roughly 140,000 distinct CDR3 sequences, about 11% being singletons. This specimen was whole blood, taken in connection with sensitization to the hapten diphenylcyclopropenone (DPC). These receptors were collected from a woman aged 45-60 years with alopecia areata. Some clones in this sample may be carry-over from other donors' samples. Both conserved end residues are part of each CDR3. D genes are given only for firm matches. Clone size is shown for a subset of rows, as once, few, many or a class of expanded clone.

DNA: TGCAGCGTGAAGGGACAGGGGCATGGCGAGCAGTACTTC
CDR3: CSVKGQGHGEQYF
V: TRBV29-1
J: TRBJ2-7
D: TRBD1
size: many
length: 13

DNA: TGTGCCAGCAGCGTATCAGGGTTGGACACCGGGGAGCTGTTTTTT
CDR3: CASSVSGLDTGELFF
V: TRBV9
J: TRBJ2-2
D: -
size: few
length: 15

DNA: TGTGCCAGCAGTTTGGCTAGCGGGATGAGCAATGAGCAGTTCTTC
CDR3: CASSLASGMSNEQFF
V: TRBV6-2/TRBV6-3
J: TRBJ2-1
D: TRBD2
size: -
length: 15

DNA: TGTGCCAGCAGAGTCACTAGCGGACCCTACAATGAGCAGTTCTTC
CDR3: CASRVTSGPYNEQFF
V: TRBV6-2/TRBV6-3
J: TRBJ2-1
D: TRBD2
size: -
length: 15

DNA: TGTGCCAGCAGTTTAGGGGACAGGGGGAATGAGCAGTTCTTC
CDR3: CASSLGDRGNEQFF
V: TRBV12-3/TRBV12-4
J: TRBJ2-1
D: TRBD1
size: few
length: 14

DNA: TGTGCCAGCGGAGGGCCCCCGTACTACGAGCAGTACTTC
CDR3: CASGGPPYYEQYF
V: TRBV28
J: TRBJ2-7
D: -
size: -
length: 13

DNA: TGTGCCAGCAGCTTAGATCGGGGGGCCCGAACCTCCTACGAGCAGTACTTC
CDR3: CASSLDRGARTSYEQYF
V: TRBV11-2
J: TRBJ2-7
D: -
size: -
length: 17

DNA: TGTGCCAGCAGCCAAAAGCAGCAACACACTGAAGCTTTCTTT
CDR3: CASSQKQQHTEAFF
V: TRBV3-1
J: TRBJ1-1
D: -
size: -
length: 14

DNA: TGTGCCAGCGGACTAGCGGGAGAGACAGATACGCAGTATTTT
CDR3: CASGLAGETDTQYF
V: TRBV28
J: TRBJ2-3
D: TRBD2
size: -
length: 14

DNA: TGTGCCAGCAGTTTAGGCGGCGGGAGACAGACCCAGTACTTC
CDR3: CASSLGGGRQTQYF
V: TRBV12-3/TRBV12-4
J: TRBJ2-5
D: TRBD2
size: -
length: 14

DNA: TGCAGCGTTGAAGATAGGGCCCAGGGGAAAGACGGCTACACCTTC
CDR3: CSVEDRAQGKDGYTF
V: TRBV29-1
J: TRBJ1-2
D: -
size: -
length: 15

DNA: TGTGCCAGCAGCCCATCTAGCTCAAGCTCCTACAATGAGCAGTTCTTC
CDR3: CASSPSSSSSYNEQFF
V: TRBV4-2
J: TRBJ2-1
D: -
size: many
length: 16

DNA: TGTGCCAGCAGCTTCTTAGCGGGAGGGCCAACAGATACGCAGTATTTT
CDR3: CASSFLAGGPTDTQYF
V: TRBV7-2
J: TRBJ2-3
D: TRBD2
size: few
length: 16

DNA: TGCAGTGCTAGATATAGGGAGTTTGCGGGCACAGATACGCAGTATTTT
CDR3: CSARYREFAGTDTQYF
V: TRBV20-1
J: TRBJ2-3
D: -
size: few
length: 16

DNA: TGTGCCAGCAGGCGGACAGGGGGCACCTCAGATACGCAGTATTTT
CDR3: CASRRTGGTSDTQYF
V: TRBV12-3/TRBV12-4
J: TRBJ2-3
D: TRBD1
size: -
length: 15

DNA: TGTGCCAGCACCCCCTGGGGCGGGGCGGTGGACAATGAGCAGTTCTTC
CDR3: CASTPWGGAVDNEQFF
V: TRBV12-3/TRBV12-4
J: TRBJ2-1
D: -
size: -
length: 16

DNA: TGCAGCCTGCGGGGTGGAGATACGCAGTATTTT
CDR3: CSLRGGDTQYF
V: TRBV29-1
J: TRBJ2-3
D: -
size: -
length: 11

DNA: TGTGCCAGCAGTTTTTCGGGACAGCCCAGGTATGAGCAGTTCTTC
CDR3: CASSFSGQPRYEQFF
V: TRBV28
J: TRBJ2-1
D: TRBD1
size: few
length: 15

DNA: TGTGCCAGTAGTAGCGGGACGGAATACTCTGGGGCCAACGTCCTGACTTTC
CDR3: CASSSGTEYSGANVLTF
V: TRBV19
J: TRBJ2-6
D: -
size: -
length: 17

DNA: TGTGCGTTCTCTAAGGGAGGTGGCCCCTACGAGCAGTACTTC
CDR3: CAFSKGGGPYEQYF
V: TRBV6-1
J: TRBJ2-7
D: -
size: -
length: 14

DNA: TGTGCCAGCAGTCGCGGGACATTCAATCAGCCCCAGCATTTT
CDR3: CASSRGTFNQPQHF
V: TRBV12-3/TRBV12-4
J: TRBJ1-5
D: -
size: -
length: 14

DNA: TGTGCCAGCAGTTCAGGAGGGGCCGGGGCCAACGTCCTGACTTTC
CDR3: CASSSGGAGANVLTF
V: TRBV6-2/TRBV6-3
J: TRBJ2-6
D: -
size: many
length: 15

DNA: TGCGCCAGCAGCCAGGGGCGGTTGGCCCTTTCCACCTTGAACACTGAAGCTTTCTTT
CDR3: CASSQGRLALSTLNTEAFF
V: TRBV5-1
J: TRBJ1-1
D: -
size: few
length: 19